Following are 27 T cell receptor beta chains from one sample sequenced in a study of a mutant IDH1 vaccine in newly diagnosed glioma. Sequencing was performed with immunoSEQ multiplex PCR; in TCRdb, only in-frame clones are kept and a portion is missing. The sample contains roughly 43,000 clones, about 75% of which appear only once. Indicated time point: week 23, last vaccination. Every single dose of the vaccine, 300 ug of mutant IDH1 20-mer peptide, came with topical imiquimod. No antigens are known for them. The specimen comprised PBMCs, sampled from a glioma patient whose treatment included an IDH1 peptide vaccine. All receptors derive from a man aged 50 or older with glioma.

The rearrangement joins TRBV6-1 to TRBJ2-4; TRBD2 agrees at 7 bases. This CDR3 contains 13 residues. V lost 6 bases to trimming and J lost 7 bases; unmatched junction nucleotides: 6. The germline CDR1 and CDR2 sequences are MNHNS and SASEGT. Written as DNA, the CDR3 is TGTGCCAGCAGCGGCGGACTAGATAACATTCAGTACTTC. Translated, it gives CASSGGLDNIQYF.

The genes are TRBV5-4 and TRBJ2-5; TRBD1 agrees at 10 bases. V shed 5 bases, J shed 4 bases, and the junction held 5 bases outside the gene matches. This CDR3 has 14 amino acids. Per germline, CDR1 SGHNT and CDR2 YYREEE (reference sequence). This CDR3 reads CASSPDRGLETQYF. The DNA of the CDR3 is TGTGCCAGCAGTCCAGACAGGGGGCTAGAGACCCAGTACTTC. Filled out from reference TRBV5-4 and TRBJ2-5, the complete variable domain reads ETGVTQSPTHLIKTRGQQVTLRCSSQSGHNTVSWYQQALGQGPQFIFQYYREEENGRGNFPPRFSGLQFPNYSSELNVNALELDDSALYLCASSPDRGLETQYFGPGTRLLVL.

In this sample, this clone turned up a few times. This rearrangement joins TRBV27 to TRBJ2-5; 11 positions agree with TRBD1. V was clipped by 4 bases and J by 5 bases; unmatched bases: 3. Germline lookup yields CDR1 MNHEY and CDR2 SMNVEV (reference sequence). The CDR3 loop spans 14 amino acids. The DNA of the CDR3 is TGTGCCAGCAGTTGGACAGGGGGCGGTGAGACCCAGTACTTC. This gives the protein CASSWTGGGETQYF.

The rearrangement uses TRBV7-3 and TRBJ2-5; D is uncertain. V shed 1 base and J shed 0 bases, with 9 bases lying between them. The V gene's germline CDR1 is SGHTA and CDR2 FQGTGA. The CDR3 has 15 residues. The CDR3 region has the DNA TGTGCCAGCAGCTTAAAAGGAGAGGACCAAGAGACCCAGTACTTC. This gives the protein CASSLKGEDQETQYF. Combining the CDR3 with reference TRBV7-3 and TRBJ2-5 gives the whole variable domain GAGVSQTPSNKVTEKGKYVELRCDPISGHTALYWYRQSLGQGPEFLIYFQGTGAADDSGLPNDRFFAVRPEGSVSTLKIQRTERGDSAVYLCASSLKGEDQETQYFGPGTRLLVL.

The chain recombines TRBV19 with TRBJ1-1; D might be TRBD1 (5 bases). CDR1 is LNHDA and CDR2 is SQIVND in the germline V gene (reference sequence). The V gene lost 3 bases and the J gene lost 4 bases, with 9 bases spanning the gap. The CDR3 length is 13 residues. The DNA of the CDR3 is TGTGCCAGTAGTATTATGGGGGGCACTGAAGCTTTCTTT. Protein product: CASSIMGGTEAFF.

The genes are TRBV30 and TRBJ1-2, with D possibly being TRBD1 (5 bases). Germline loops: CDR1 GTSNPN, CDR2 SVGIG (reference sequence). Trimming left V 5 bases short and J 6 bases short, with 16 bases between. This CDR3 is 13 amino acids long. The DNA for the CDR3 is TGTGCCTGGGGGCCCCGGGGGAACGATGGCTACACCTTC. It codes for CAWGPRGNDGYTF.

The rearrangement links TRBV2 to TRBJ2-1; TRBD2 might be the D (6 bases). Germline lookup yields CDR1 SNHLY and CDR2 FYNNEI. The CDR3 runs to 13 residues. V was clipped by 8 bases and J by 4 bases, with 12 bases between them. CDR3 coding DNA: TGTGCCAGCGGAGGGGAAGCTTACAATGAGCAGTTCTTC. Translation gives CASGGEAYNEQFF.

CDR3 in amino acids: CASSLGTGGSLSGANVLTF. The CDR3 nucleotides read TGCGCCAGCAGCTTGGGGACAGGGGGCTCCCTTTCTGGGGCCAACGTCCTGACTTTC. The chain is built from TRBV5-1 and TRBJ2-6; 11 nucleotides match TRBD1. This CDR3 is 19 amino acids long. Germline V gene lookup returns CDR1 SGHRS and CDR2 YFSETQ. Losses at the gene ends were 0 bases for V and 1 base for J; bases not matched to a gene: 6.

The CDR3 spells CASSRLASGANNEQFF. CDR3 DNA sequence: TGCGCCAGCAGCCGTCTTGCTAGCGGGGCAAACAATGAGCAGTTCTTC. The J gene is TRBJ2-1, the V gene TRBV4-1; 9 bases are a match to TRBD2. The CDR3 is 16 amino acids. The germline CDR1 and CDR2 sequences are MGHRA and YSYEKL. The V and J ends lost 4 bases and 5 bases, in that order; junction bases with no gene match: 9.

This clone was seen more than once but under ten times. This chain connects TRBV5-6 to TRBJ1-5, with a possible D match to TRBD1 (6 bases). Germline values: CDR1 SGHDT, CDR2 YYEEEE. V was cut by 0 bases and J by 9 bases, with 13 bases left in between. The CDR3 spans 14 residues. CDR3 coding DNA: TGTGCCAGCAGCTTGGCCACAGGGTCTTCGCCCCAGCATTTT. Protein: CASSLATGSSPQHF.

V and J are TRBV27 and TRBJ2-5; TRBD2 agrees at 13 bases. The CDR3 runs 17 residues. Germline CDR1 and CDR2: MNHEY and SMNVEV (reference sequence). V lost 1 base to trimming and J lost 1 base; unmatched junction nucleotides: 3. CDR3 nucleotide sequence: TGTGCCAGCAGTTTATTAACTAGCGGGGGGGCCCAAGAGACCCAGTACTTC. Amino acid sequence: CASSLLTSGGAQETQYF.

The chain is built from TRBV27 and TRBJ2-5, with D perhaps TRBD2 (5 bases). Germline V lookup: CDR1 MNHEY, CDR2 SMNVEV (reference sequence). The CDR3 is 14 amino acids. The ends were cut back, 1 base at V and 1 base at J, with 7 bases in the middle. CDR3 sequence: CASSLYGLQETQYF. CDR3 bases: TGTGCCAGCAGTTTATATGGACTCCAAGAGACCCAGTACTTC.

The gene calls are TRBV7-9 and TRBJ2-7, with TRBD2 identical over 13 bases. The germline gives CDR1 SEHNR, CDR2 FQNEAQ (reference sequence). This CDR3 region has 15 residues. J gave up 3 bases and V 5 bases, and 4 bases lay outside the gene matches. The CDR3 region is CASSGGTSGDYEQYF. The CDR3 nucleotides are TGTGCCAGCAGCGGCGGGACTAGCGGGGACTACGAGCAGTACTTC.

In DNA form, the CDR3 reads TGTGCCAGCACCCTTGGGGGGGGCGAGACCGGGGAGCTGTTTTTT. It yields the protein CASTLGGGETGELFF. This chain joins TRBV5-6 and TRBJ2-2; D possibly corresponds to TRBD2 (7 bases). V gave up 6 bases and J gave up 5 bases, with 17 bases separating them. Germline values: CDR1 SGHDT, CDR2 YYEEEE. CDR3 size: 15 residues. The full variable domain, in which reference TRBV5-6 and TRBJ2-2 provide the parts outside the CDR3, is DAGVTQSPTHLIKTRGQQVTLRCSPKSGHDTVSWYQQALGQGPQFIFQYYEEEERQRGNFPDRFSGHQFPNYSSELNVNALLLGDSALYLCASTLGGGETGELFFGEGSRLTVL.

This chain links TRBV19 with TRBJ1-2, with D perhaps matching TRBD1 (5 bases). V gave up 4 bases and J gave up 0 bases, with 9 bases separating them. This CDR3 region has 14 residues. Germline CDR1 and CDR2: LNHDA and SQIVND (reference sequence). The CDR3 DNA follows: TGTGCCAGTAGTAAGGGGAAAACTAACTATGGCTACACCTTC. Residues: CASSKGKTNYGYTF.

The V gene is TRBV6-1, the J gene TRBJ1-5; the D is unclear. This CDR3 has 17 residues. The germline CDR1 and CDR2 sequences are MNHNS and SASEGT. V lost 4 bases to trimming and J lost 0 bases, with 16 bases between them. In DNA form, the CDR3 reads TGTGCCAGCAGTGGAGACCTACGCTTCTATAGCAATCAGCCCCAGCATTTT. This translates into CASSGDLRFYSNQPQHF.

V and J are TRBV27 and TRBJ1-1; tentatively, D is TRBD1 (6 bases). In germline, CDR1 is MNHEY, CDR2 SMNVEV (reference sequence). This CDR3 is 16 amino acids long. Trimming stripped 4 bases from V and 0 bases from J, with 15 bases between. The DNA of the CDR3 is TGTGCCAGCAGTTCCACCCCGGACAGAATGAACACTGAAGCTTTCTTT. Translation gives CASSSTPDRMNTEAFF.

The J gene is TRBJ2-7, the V gene TRBV5-6; no firm D call. Germline CDR1 is SGHDT and CDR2 is YYEEEE. V was pared by 5 bases and J by 5 bases, with 17 bases between. The CDR3 covers 14 residues. As DNA, the CDR3 is TGTGCCAGCAGTTCCCCCGGGCTTTTCGACGAGCAGTACTTC. Its translation is CASSSPGLFDEQYF.

The chain carries TRBV5-1 and TRBJ2-5; 7 bases align to TRBD2. This CDR3 comprises 15 residues. Germline CDR1 is SGHRS and CDR2 is YFSETQ. The J segment lost 0 bases and the V segment lost 5 bases, leaving 7 bases of the junction unmatched. CDR3 loop: CASSSLGGNQETQYF. DNA of the CDR3: TGCGCCAGCAGTTCTCTCGGGGGGAACCAAGAGACCCAGTACTTC.

The chain couples TRBV29-1 to TRBJ1-2, with D possibly being TRBD1 (6 bases). The CDR3 has 13 residues. V was clipped by 2 bases and J by 4 bases, with 11 bases between them. Germline V lookup: CDR1 SQVTM, CDR2 ANQGSEA. The CDR3 loop is CSVEQGRIYGYTF. The CDR3 nucleotides read TGCAGCGTTGAACAGGGGCGGATCTATGGCTACACCTTC.

This chain uses TRBV19 with TRBJ1-1; D call uncertain. There are 15 residues in the CDR3. V lost 6 bases to trimming and J lost 8 bases, with 22 bases between them. Germline V CDR1 and CDR2: LNHDA, SQIVND (reference sequence). CDR3 sequence reads: CASRGGQLFSLEAFF. Here the CDR3 DNA reads TGTGCCAGTAGGGGAGGGCAGCTATTTTCATTGGAAGCTTTCTTT. The whole variable domain, filled in from reference TRBV19 and TRBJ1-1, reads DGGITQSPKYLFRKEGQNVTLSCEQNLNHDAMYWYRQDPGQGLRLIYYSQIVNDFQKGDIAEGYSVSREKKESFPLTVTSAQKNPTAFYLCASRGGQLFSLEAFFGQGTRLTVV.

To note about this clone: Other DNA sequences from this sample encode an identical CDR3 as well. This chain uses TRBV20-1 with TRBJ2-7; D gene ambiguous. Germline-derived CDR1 and CDR2 are DFQATT and SNEGSKA (reference sequence). The CDR3 is 11 residues long. V lost 3 bases, J lost 2 bases, and 5 bases lay in between. The CDR3 nucleotides are TGCAGTGCTAGCCCGACCTACGAGCAGTACTTC. Its protein product is CSASPTYEQYF.

The rearrangement joins TRBV5-1 to TRBJ1-6, with D hard to call. The germline V and J ends were trimmed by 0 bases and 10 bases, with 5 bases remaining between them. The CDR3 has 12 amino acids. Germline-derived CDR1 and CDR2 are SGHRS and YFSETQ. In DNA form, the CDR3 reads TGCGCCAGCAGCTTGGGATCGTCACCCCTCCACTTT. The encoded protein is CASSLGSSPLHF.

The chain employs TRBV7-9 and TRBJ2-7, with 7 bases identical to TRBD1. The CDR3 totals 13 residues. Trimming removed 3 bases from V and 3 bases from J; junction bases left unmatched: 2. Germline V gives CDR1 SEHNR, CDR2 FQNEAQ (reference sequence). This chain's CDR3 is CASSFRTGYEQYF. The CDR3 nucleotides read TGTGCCAGCAGCTTTAGGACAGGCTACGAGCAGTACTTC.

This clone has more than one count but fewer than ten. The CDR3 nucleotides read TGTGCCAGCAGCCCGCCTAGCGGGTACAATGAGCAGTTCTTC. It yields the protein CASSPPSGYNEQFF. The chain links TRBV11-2 to TRBJ2-1; 8 bases are a match to TRBD2. The V gene's germline CDR1 is SGHAT and CDR2 FQNNGV. Unmatched junction bases numbered 4, after V lost 5 bases and J lost 4 bases. The CDR3 sequence is 14 residues long.

Only a few counts were recorded for this clone. The chain has TRBV5-1 and TRBJ2-7; TRBD1 matches at 8 bases. Germline V CDR1 and CDR2: SGHRS, YFSETQ. The length of the CDR3 is 14 residues. V was pared by 5 bases and J by 5 bases, with 9 bases of the junction left unmatched. CDR3 DNA: TGCGCCAGCAGTCCCGGGACAGGACATGACGAGCAGTACTTC. This codes for CASSPGTGHDEQYF.

The CDR3 spells CASSEWAAYGYTF. The CDR3 DNA reads TGTGCCAGCAGTGAATGGGCAGCGTATGGCTACACCTTC. The genes are TRBV2 and TRBJ1-2, with D unclear. CDR1 is SNHLY and CDR2 is FYNNEI in the germline V gene. The CDR3 totals 13 residues. Trimming left V 2 bases short and J 5 bases short, with 9 bases between.